This T cell receptor (beta chain) was sequenced for a study of blood T cell repertoires in COVID-19 (dated by TCRdb to about 2020). In terms of the full investigation: Samples from collaborators originated in the United States, Italy and Spain and spanned both the acute and convalescent phases of COVID-19. A de-identified subject ID, COVID-19 status, age in years and sex were almost always included in the sample metadata. The dataset comprised deeply sampled blood TCRbeta repertoires from subjects exposed to, actively infected with, or recovered from COVID-19. The repertoires were released in a freely available public database intended as a resource for research on the immune response to SARS-CoV-2. The samples were drawn from the first 160 participants of the ongoing ImmuneRACE study and from about 1,200 subjects provided by 6 global collaborators. Where HLA class I and class II types were available, the types were taken from metadata supplied by the sample provider, not from assay-based typing. The prospective study material was composed of cDNA or gDNA derived from T cells, B-cell-depleted T cells, or PBMCs.

Overall results and qualifications from the work: The amount of clinical and demographic metadata varied by source and participant and was provided uncurated.

With regard to this clone: There is no known antigen for this receptor. Base qualities were left out, and no much larger clone turns up one base away.

The immunoSEQ Assay, a bias-controlled multiplex PCR, was used to amplify TCRbeta CDR3 regions from genomic DNA. Per the original workflow: Within the assay, amplification of reference gene primers was used to estimate how many nucleated cells each sample contained. Sequence reads were collapsed and filtered to measure the absolute abundance of every unique TCRbeta CDR3 rearrangement. For each sample, productive Simpson clonality was calculated as the square root of Simpson's diversity index across productive rearrangements. The immuneACCESS repertoire file appears here via TCRdb, limited to in-frame rearrangements. These files lack a portion of the clones; in checked studies, under half of the deficit traces to unresolved V genes, and the cause of the others is not known. V, J and clone size are taken as reported in that table, and D and trimming were inferred from the DNA itself. This sample comprises almost 350,000 clones, 89% of them detected only once. The top ten constitute 3.5% to 4% of the sample.

One collaborating source in Seattle enrolled patients while the patients were actively infected and followed the patients over time throughout the course of disease. Collaborating institutions collected whole blood in K2EDTA tubes following their own protocols. For TCRbeta analysis, collaborators shipped samples as frozen whole blood, isolated PBMCs, or DNA extracted from either of those sample types. Spanning cysteine to phenylalanine, the CDR3 consists of 14 amino acids. The only DNA kept is the CDR3, 42 bases in frame from the first base. The germline V gene provides CDR1 SGHRS and CDR2 YFSETQ. V and J are truncated by 0 bases and 0 bases respectively, leaving an intervening sequence of 6 bases.

The receptor's source is a woman aged 60-75 years with COVID-19, enrolled during active disease. The sequenced sample consisted of peripheral blood. The chain employs TRBV5-1 and TRBJ1-1; the D gene is not confidently resolved. The CDR3 loop reads CASSLEQLNTEAFF. In nucleotides, the sequence is TGCGCCAGCAGCTTGGAACAGTTGAACACTGAAGCTTTCTTT.